This T cell receptor beta chain emerged from a study of T cells in Graves' hyperthyroidism and ophthalmopathy. This clonotype has a count of ten or more. The CDR3 loop spans 18 amino acids. Trimming took 0 bases from V and 0 from J, leaving 18 bases between them. Germline V CDR1 and CDR2: SGDLS, YYNGEE. Template material for amplifying TCR beta CDR3 regions consisted of RNA transcripts. The HTBI primer set drove a first-round RT-PCR of the TCR CDR3. TCRdb independently ran MiXCR on the multiplex PCR reads; one entry per CDR3 protein. The table lists fewer than 700,000 distinct CDR3 sequences, about a sixth of them singletons.

The V call is TRBV9, the J call TRBJ1-1; D not certain. Specimen: blood. This sequence originates from a woman aged 25 to 39 with Graves' hyperthyroidism. The CDR3 DNA sequence: TGTGCCAGCAGCGTAGGTGAAGAAAGGAGAGGTTTGAACACTGAAGCTTTCTTT. It specifies CASSVGEERRGLNTEAFF.